The present TCR beta chain was sequenced within a study of blood T cell repertoires in COVID-19. TCRdb keeps only in-frame clones here, not all; method: immunoSEQ multiplex PCR. The table includes about 280,000 clones, about 88% detected once. Per germline, CDR1 KGHDR and CDR2 SFDVKD. J lost 5 bases, V lost 3 bases, and 2 bases had no gene match. The CDR3 extends over 15 amino acids. The V and J genes are TRBV24-1 and TRBJ1-4; 10 bases map to TRBD1. Sample: PBMCs or T cells enriched from blood (not recorded which). This sequence originates from a woman aged 55-69 years in a cohort exposed to, infected with or recovered from COVID-19 (not recorded which). The CDR3, as DNA: TGTGCCACCAGTGATGGGGGACAGGGGAATGAAAAACTGTTTTTT. As protein: CATSDGGQGNEKLFF.